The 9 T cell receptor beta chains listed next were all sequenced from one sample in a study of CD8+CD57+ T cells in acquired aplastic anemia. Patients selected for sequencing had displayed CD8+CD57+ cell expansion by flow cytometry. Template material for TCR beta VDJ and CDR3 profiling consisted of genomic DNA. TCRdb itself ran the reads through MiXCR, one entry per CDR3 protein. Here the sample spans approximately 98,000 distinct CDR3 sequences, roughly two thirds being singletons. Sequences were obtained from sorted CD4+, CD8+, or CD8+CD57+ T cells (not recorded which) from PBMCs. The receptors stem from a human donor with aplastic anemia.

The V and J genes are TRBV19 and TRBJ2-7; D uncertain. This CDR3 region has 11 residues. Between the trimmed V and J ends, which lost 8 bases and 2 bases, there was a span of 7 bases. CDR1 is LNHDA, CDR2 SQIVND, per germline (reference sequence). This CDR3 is CASSGPYEQYF. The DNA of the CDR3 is TGTGCCAGTTCCGGGCCCTACGAGCAGTACTTC.

CDR3 in DNA: TGTGCCACCAGTGATTTCCCCTCAGGTTCCAATGAAAAACTGTTTTTT. Translated, it gives CATSDFPSGSNEKLFF. J is TRBJ1-4 and V is TRBV24-1; D remains unclear. Germline lookup yields CDR1 KGHDR and CDR2 SFDVKD. The CDR3 loop spans 16 amino acids. The germline V and J ends were trimmed by 1 base and 5 bases, with 13 bases remaining between them.

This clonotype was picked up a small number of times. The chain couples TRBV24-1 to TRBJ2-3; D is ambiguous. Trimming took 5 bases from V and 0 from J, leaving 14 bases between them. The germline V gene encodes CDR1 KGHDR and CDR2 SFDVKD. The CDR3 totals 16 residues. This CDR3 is CATSALPYTSTDTQYF. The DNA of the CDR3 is TGTGCCACCAGTGCTCTGCCCTATACTAGCACAGATACGCAGTATTTT.

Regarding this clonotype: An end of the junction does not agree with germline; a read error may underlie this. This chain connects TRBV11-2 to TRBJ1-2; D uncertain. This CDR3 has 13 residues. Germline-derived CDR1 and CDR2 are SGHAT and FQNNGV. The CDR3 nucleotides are TGTGCCAGTAGCTTCTGGGAAGGGTATGGCTACACCTTC. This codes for CASSFWEGYGYTF.

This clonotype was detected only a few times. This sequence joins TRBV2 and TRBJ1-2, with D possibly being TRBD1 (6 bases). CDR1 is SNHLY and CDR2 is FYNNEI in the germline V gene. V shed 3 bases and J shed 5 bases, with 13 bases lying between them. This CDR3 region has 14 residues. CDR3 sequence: CASSEAGDGYGYTF. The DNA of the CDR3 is TGTGCCAGCAGTGAGGCAGGGGATGGGTATGGCTACACCTTC.

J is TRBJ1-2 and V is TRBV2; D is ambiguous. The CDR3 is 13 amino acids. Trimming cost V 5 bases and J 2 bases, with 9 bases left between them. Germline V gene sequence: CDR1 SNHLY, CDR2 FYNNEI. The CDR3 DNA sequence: TGTGCCAGCAGTACGAATCCGAACTATGGCTACACCTTC. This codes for CASSTNPNYGYTF.

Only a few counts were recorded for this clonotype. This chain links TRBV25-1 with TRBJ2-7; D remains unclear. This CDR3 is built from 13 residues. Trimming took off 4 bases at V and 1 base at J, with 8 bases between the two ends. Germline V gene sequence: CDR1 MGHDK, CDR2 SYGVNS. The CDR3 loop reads CASSVTPSYEQYF. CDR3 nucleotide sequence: TGTGCCAGCAGTGTGACTCCTTCCTACGAGCAGTACTTC.

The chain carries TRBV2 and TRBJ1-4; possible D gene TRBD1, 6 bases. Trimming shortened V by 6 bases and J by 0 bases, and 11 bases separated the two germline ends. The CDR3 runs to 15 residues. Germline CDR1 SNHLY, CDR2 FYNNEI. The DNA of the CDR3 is TGTGCCAGCAGCCTGACAGGCACAACTAATGAAAAACTGTTTTTT. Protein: CASSLTGTTNEKLFF.

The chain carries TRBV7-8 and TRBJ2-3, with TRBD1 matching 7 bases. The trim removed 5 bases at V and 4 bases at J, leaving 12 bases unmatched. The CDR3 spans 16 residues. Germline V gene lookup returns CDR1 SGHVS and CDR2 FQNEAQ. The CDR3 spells CASSPARQGIPDTQYF. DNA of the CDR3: TGTGCCAGCAGCCCGGCGCGACAGGGCATCCCAGATACGCAGTATTTT.